A single sample gave rise to the 23 T cell receptor beta chains below, sequenced in a study of blood T cell repertoires in COVID-19. Method: immunoSEQ multiplex PCR; TCRdb's copy keeps in-frame clones and lacks some. The data contain about 250,000 clones, around 85% of them singletons. Sequenced material: peripheral blood. The receptors shown here come from a middle-aged man with active or convalescent COVID-19.

V and J are TRBV15 and TRBJ1-4; possible D gene TRBD1, 6 bases. V was pared by 5 bases and J by 8 bases, with 15 bases between. The CDR3 length is 14 residues. From germline, CDR1 is LNHNV and CDR2 YYDKDF (reference sequence). The CDR3 sequence: CATSLQGSREKLFF. In DNA, the CDR3 is TGTGCCACCAGCCTACAGGGTTCGAGGGAAAAACTGTTTTTT. Looking up the rest from reference TRBV15 and TRBJ1-4 gives the full variable domain: DAMVIQNPRYQVTQFGKPVTLSCSQTLNHNVMYWYQQKSSQAPKLLFHYYDKDFNNEADTPDNFQSRRPNTSFCFLDIRSPGLGDTAMYLCATSLQGSREKLFFGSGTQLSVL.

This chain uses TRBV7-9 with TRBJ1-1; D possibly corresponds to TRBD1 (6 bases). With 5 bases removed from V and 4 bases from J, the gap between germline ends came to 11 bases. Germline V gene lookup returns CDR1 SEHNR and CDR2 FQNEAQ (reference sequence). CDR3 length equals 13 residues. The CDR3 spells CASSQQGGTEAFF. CDR3 nucleotide sequence: TGTGCCAGCAGCCAACAGGGTGGCACTGAAGCTTTCTTT.

This clone has just one count. The chain uses TRBV7-9 and TRBJ2-3; 12 bases fit TRBD2. The CDR3 runs to 19 residues. From germline, CDR1 is SEHNR and CDR2 FQNEAQ (reference sequence). J lost 3 bases, V lost 10 bases, and 20 bases had no gene match. CDR3 DNA: TGTGCCACCTCTGAGAGGCTCCGGGCTAGCGGGAGGGTGACAGATACGCAGTATTTT. Translating it yields CATSERLRASGRVTDTQYF.

The chain has TRBV4-1 and TRBJ2-1; the D gene is possibly TRBD2 (6 bases). The CDR3 length is 17 residues. CDR1 MGHRA and CDR2 YSYEKL come from the germline V gene. The V and J ends lost 1 base and 8 bases respectively, with 21 bases between them. The CDR3 sequence: CASSQVIGTPQRHEQFF. The CDR3 DNA is TGCGCCAGCAGCCAAGTTATCGGGACTCCGCAGAGGCATGAGCAGTTCTTC.

This clone was observed a handful of times. The chain carries TRBV30 and TRBJ2-5, with TRBD1 matching 8 bases. The CDR3 loop spans 13 amino acids. V trimming: 5 bases; J trimming: 5 bases; junction bases outside the gene matches: 7. Germline V CDR1 and CDR2: GTSNPN, SVGIG (reference sequence). This CDR3 is CAWAARGRETQYF. The CDR3, as DNA: TGTGCCTGGGCGGCCAGGGGGCGCGAGACCCAGTACTTC.

The rearrangement links TRBV6-2 or TRBV6-3 to TRBJ1-6; D may be TRBD1 (5 bases). CDR1 and CDR2 (germline): MNHEY, SVGEGT. Trimming took off 5 bases at V and 7 bases at J, with 9 bases between the two ends. The CDR3 spans 13 residues. The CDR3 spells CASSTPGNSPLHF. CDR3 nucleotides: TGTGCCAGCAGTACCCCAGGGAATTCACCCCTCCACTTT.

V gene TRBV5-6 combines with J gene TRBJ1-1, with 7 bases lining up with TRBD1. The J segment lost 3 bases and the V segment lost 4 bases, leaving 12 bases of the junction unmatched. Germline assignment: CDR1 SGHDT and CDR2 YYEEEE. This CDR3 is built from 16 residues. The CDR3 is CASSPGNRGRDTEAFF. DNA for the CDR3: TGTGCCAGCAGCCCGGGGAACAGGGGAAGGGACACTGAAGCTTTCTTT.

The CDR3 spells CASSTGGQTYGYTF. The CDR3 nucleotides read TGTGCCAGCAGCACCGGCGGACAGACCTATGGCTACACCTTC. The V gene is TRBV5-6, the J gene TRBJ1-2, with D tentatively TRBD1 (6 bases). Trimming pared 4 bases from V and 4 bases from J, leaving 14 bases between. The CDR3 is 14 amino acids. Looked up from germline, CDR1 is SGHDT and CDR2 is YYEEEE.

The CDR3 nucleotides read TGTGCCAGCAGCTTGGTAGGACAGGGTTACGAGCAGTACTTC. It translates to CASSLVGQGYEQYF. The chain links TRBV5-5 to TRBJ2-7, with 8 bases that match TRBD1. Germline V gives CDR1 SGHKS, CDR2 YYEKEE (reference sequence). This CDR3 has 14 residues. J lost 4 bases, V lost 0 bases, and 3 bases had no gene match.

This clone was seen more than once but under ten times. The rearrangement joins TRBV6-5 to TRBJ1-1; TRBD1 aligns across 7 bases. Germline CDR1 MNHEY, CDR2 SVGAGI. CDR3 size: 12 residues. J lost 10 bases, V lost 6 bases, and 8 bases had no gene match. The CDR3, as DNA: TGTGCCAGCAGACAAACAGGGGTCCGAGCTTTCTTT. It specifies CASRQTGVRAFF.

Remarks on this clone: The sample holds other DNA sequences that translate to the same CDR3. The chain links TRBV30 to TRBJ1-1; D not certain. CDR1 and CDR2 (germline): GTSNPN, SVGIG (reference sequence). The CDR3 is 13 residues long. V gave up 0 bases and J gave up 0 bases, with 5 bases separating them. CDR3 DNA: TGTGCCTGGAGTGTGTCTGTGAACACTGAAGCTTTCTTT. Its translation is CAWSVSVNTEAFF.

The genes are TRBV10-1 and TRBJ2-2, with TRBD2 identical over 14 bases. J gave up 5 bases and V 1 base, and 12 bases lay outside the gene matches. Germline loops: CDR1 WNHNN, CDR2 SYGVQD (reference sequence). The CDR3 is 20 residues long. The CDR3 region has the DNA TGCGCCAGCAGTGAGTTCTACCCGGGACTAGCGGGAGTGGGGACCGGGGAGCTGTTTTTT. It specifies CASSEFYPGLAGVGTGELFF.

The chain uses TRBV19 and TRBJ1-4, with D possibly TRBD1 on 6 matching bases. This CDR3 is built from 15 residues. Per germline, CDR1 LNHDA and CDR2 SQIVND (reference sequence). V shed 3 bases and J shed 7 bases, with 15 bases lying between them. CDR3 residues: CASSMLRQVSEKLFF. Written as DNA, the CDR3 is TGTGCCAGTAGTATGCTGAGACAGGTGTCTGAAAAACTGTTTTTT. Using reference TRBV19 and TRBJ1-4 for the parts outside the CDR3, the full variable domain is DGGITQSPKYLFRKEGQNVTLSCEQNLNHDAMYWYRQDPGQGLRLIYYSQIVNDFQKGDIAEGYSVSREKKESFPLTVTSAQKNPTAFYLCASSMLRQVSEKLFFGSGTQLSVL.

The chain combines TRBV6-5 with TRBJ2-1; 7 positions match TRBD1. Trimming cost V 5 bases and J 4 bases; bases outside gene matches: 8. Germline V gives CDR1 MNHEY, CDR2 SVGAGI. The CDR3 totals 15 residues. The CDR3 loop reads CASSQSGQRYNEQFF. The CDR3 nucleotides read TGTGCCAGCAGTCAATCGGGACAGAGATACAATGAGCAGTTCTTC.

With respect to this clone: Additional DNA sequences in this sample encode the identical CDR3. This sequence joins TRBV18 and TRBJ2-6, with D perhaps matching TRBD2 (5 bases). The germline V and J ends were trimmed by 3 bases and 1 base, with 7 bases remaining between them. Per germline, CDR1 KGHSH and CDR2 LQKENI. CDR3 length equals 15 residues. CDR3 sequence reads: CASSPRLSGANVLTF. In DNA, the CDR3 is TGTGCCAGCTCACCGCGACTATCTGGGGCCAACGTCCTGACTTTC.

The V and J genes are TRBV29-1 and TRBJ1-1; D is unclear. This CDR3 is built from 12 residues. Between the trimmed V and J ends, which lost 6 bases and 1 base, there was a span of 9 bases. From germline, CDR1 is SQVTM and CDR2 ANQGSEA. CDR3: CSVGRENTEAFF. The DNA of the CDR3 is TGCAGCGTGGGGAGAGAGAACACTGAAGCTTTCTTT. The whole variable domain, filled in from reference TRBV29-1 and TRBJ1-1, reads SAVISQKPSRDICQRGTSLTIQCQVDSQVTMMFWYRQQPGQSLTLIATANQGSEATYESGFVIDKFPISRPNLTFSTLTVSNMSPEDSSIYLCSVGRENTEAFFGQGTRLTVV.

The chain joins TRBV3-1 (or the pseudogene TRBV3-2) to TRBJ2-7; 9 nucleotides align to TRBD1. J was trimmed by 5 bases and V by 2 bases; bases with no gene match: 7. Per germline, CDR1 LGHDT and CDR2 YNNKEL (reference sequence). The CDR3 totals 15 residues. CDR3 nucleotides: TGTGCCAGCAGCCAACCGGGACAGGGTGCCGACGAGCAGTACTTC. This encodes CASSQPGQGADEQYF.

J is TRBJ2-1 and V is TRBV29-1; 8 positions match TRBD2. J lost 0 bases, V lost 5 bases, and 6 bases had no gene match. This CDR3 comprises 15 residues. Germline V gives CDR1 SQVTM, CDR2 ANQGSEA. CDR3 residues: CSVSLSGSSYNEQFF. The CDR3 nucleotides read TGCAGCGTTTCGTTGAGCGGGAGCTCCTACAATGAGCAGTTCTTC.

CDR3 region: CASSLVSGENYEQFF. CDR3 nucleotides: TGTGCCAGCAGCTTAGTTTCGGGGGAGAACTATGAGCAGTTCTTC. The chain couples TRBV7-2 to TRBJ2-1, with D maybe TRBD2 (6 bases). The ends were cut back, 1 base at V and 8 bases at J, with 15 bases in the middle. The germline CDR1 and CDR2 sequences are SGHTA and FQGNSA. The CDR3 has 15 amino acids.

This sequence joins TRBV6-2 or TRBV6-3 and TRBJ1-4; 7 nucleotides line up with TRBD2. The DNA end is more similar to TRBJ2-2, so the J call may be wrong. The CDR3 consists of 13 residues. Germline V lookup: CDR1 MNHEY, CDR2 SVGEGT. The CDR3 DNA is TGTGCCAGCAGTTACTCGGGAGGGAGGGAGCTGTTTTTT. Translation: CASSYSGGRELFF.

The genes are TRBV7-8 and TRBJ2-7; TRBD2 is a possible D gene (6 bases). The CDR3 sequence is 14 residues long. With 5 bases removed from V and 7 bases from J, the gap between germline ends came to 18 bases. CDR1 is SGHVS, CDR2 FQNEAQ, per germline. CDR3 sequence reads: CASSLGRLSTEQYF. CDR3 DNA: TGTGCCAGCAGCCTCGGGAGACTTTCCACAGAGCAGTACTTC.

This clone was recorded once. V usage is TRBV25-1 and J usage is TRBJ2-1; 8 bases are a match to TRBD1. Per the germline V gene, CDR1 is MGHDK and CDR2 is SYGVNS. This CDR3 has 15 residues. V shed 7 bases, J shed 8 bases, and the junction held 13 bases outside the gene matches. DNA for the CDR3: TGTGCCAGCACCACCACCGGGCAGGGGGCGGATGAGCAGTTCTTC. Encoded protein: CASTTTGQGADEQFF.

The rearrangement joins TRBV28 to TRBJ2-7, with 11 bases aligning to TRBD2. V was pared by 1 base and J by 12 bases, with 8 bases of the junction left unmatched. Germline V lookup: CDR1 MDHEN, CDR2 SYDVKM. The CDR3 extends over 14 amino acids. CDR3 amino acids: CASSLSSGRFRRYF. Here the CDR3 DNA reads TGTGCCAGCAGTTTATCTAGCGGGAGGTTTCGTCGGTACTTC.